This TCR beta chain appears in the sequencing data of a study of blood T cells in healthy people across ages. Primed by a sample-barcoded 5' primer and a J-beta primer mix, a second PCR proceeded for roughly 7 to 12 cycles. TCRdb reanalysed the 5' RACE reads using MiXCR and keeps one entry per CDR3 protein. The sample has 650,000 to 1,000,000 distinct CDR3 sequences, under 40% seen once. Trimming took 2 bases from V and 0 from J, leaving 8 bases between them. Germline loops: CDR1 MNHEY, CDR2 SVGAGI. The CDR3 is 14 amino acids. Worth noting for this clonotype: This may be a read error: a much more frequent sequence differs by one nucleotide.

Donors ranged from about 6 to 95 years old and were healthy Caucasians in Russia. Sequenced input: blood. The chain couples TRBV6-5 to TRBJ2-7; unclear D gene. The TCR was taken from a man aged 18 to 30 in good health. Here the CDR3 DNA reads TGTGCCAGCAGTTACGTCAGGAGCTCCTACGAGCAGTACTTC. Amino acids: CASSYVRSSYEQYF.